This is a list of T cell receptor beta chains from one sample in a study of T-cell memory formation after mild COVID-19. TCRdb independently ran MiXCR on the 5' RACE reads; one entry per CDR3 protein. The repertoire holds under 300,000 distinct CDR3 sequences, with over 15% as singletons. The sample taken for sequencing was PBMCs or a T cell subset sorted from them (not recorded which). Receptors originate from a man younger than 35 who had mild COVID-19 (a few samples of this study predate the infection). Cell type and time point are not known. Each CDR3 is given with its conserved first and last residue. The D gene is left open where the match is weak. Size values are once, few and many counts, or a class for expanded clones, and some rows have none.

V gene	J gene	D gene	clone size	CDR3 protein	CDR3 DNA
TRBV15	TRBJ2-1	.	.	CATSRDLLNEQFF	TGTGCCACCAGCAGAGATCTTCTGAATGAGCAGTTCTTC
TRBV7-9	TRBJ2-3	.	few	CASSFGHPTDTQYF	TGTGCCAGCAGCTTCGGACATCCCACAGATACGCAGTATTTT
TRBV27	TRBJ1-1	.	.	CASSLGALRDTEAFF	TGTGCCAGCAGTCTCGGGGCCCTTCGGGACACTGAAGCTTTCTTT
TRBV5-1	TRBJ2-2	.	.	CASRLGGSHTGELFF	TGCGCCAGCCGCCTAGGAGGGAGTCACACCGGGGAGCTGTTTTTT
TRBV7-2	TRBJ2-2	.	few	CASSFSPGATGELFF	TGTGCCAGCAGCTTTAGCCCCGGGGCCACCGGGGAGCTGTTTTTT
TRBV5-1	TRBJ1-1	.	few	CASSSSQGQHTEAFF	TGCGCCAGCAGCTCTTCGCAGGGGCAGCACACTGAAGCTTTCTTT
TRBV4-2	TRBJ1-1	.	.	CASSQRGSEAFF	TGTGCCAGCAGCCAGAGGGGTTCTGAAGCTTTCTTT
TRBV5-6	TRBJ2-5	.	.	CASSLVWDTQETQYF	TGTGCCAGCAGCTTGGTTTGGGACACCCAAGAGACCCAGTACTTC
TRBV12-3/TRBV12-4	TRBJ2-4	.	.	CASSGVGKNIQYF	TGTGCCAGCAGCGGTGTTGGCAAAAACATTCAGTACTTC
TRBV29-1	TRBJ1-2	.	.	CSAGASNYGYTF	TGCAGCGCCGGGGCCTCTAACTATGGCTACACCTTC
TRBV12-3/TRBV12-4	TRBJ1-2	TRBD1	few	CASSLGQGVSYTF	TGTGCCAGCAGTCTGGGACAGGGAGTAAGCTACACCTTC
TRBV12-3/TRBV12-4	TRBJ1-6	.	.	CASGRTADKALHF	TGTGCCAGCGGGAGGACGGCGGATAAGGCCCTCCACTTT
TRBV20-1	TRBJ2-3	.	.	CSAGLDGTQYF	TGCAGTGCGGGATTAGACGGTACGCAGTATTTT
TRBV5-1	TRBJ1-1	.	few	CASSLGRAVHRAFF	TGCGCCAGCAGCCTCGGCAGGGCAGTTCATCGAGCTTTCTTT
TRBV7-9	TRBJ2-7	TRBD2	few	CASSLVSAGGSYEQYF	TGTGCCAGCAGCTTAGTATCAGCGGGAGGCTCCTACGAGCAGTACTTC
TRBV7-2	TRBJ2-3	.	.	CASSPPGSPSTDTQYF	TGTGCCAGCAGCCCCCCGGGTAGCCCTAGCACAGATACGCAGTATTTT
TRBV20-1	TRBJ2-7	.	few	CSARVIRRDSYEQYF	TGCAGTGCTAGAGTCATACGGCGTGACTCCTACGAGCAGTACTTC
TRBV7-9	TRBJ1-5	.	.	CASSLVPPDQGPQHF	TGTGCCAGCAGCTTAGTTCCCCCGGACCAGGGACCCCAGCATTTT
TRBV20-1	TRBJ2-3	.	.	CSATQGNTDTQYF	TGCAGTGCTACTCAGGGAAACACAGATACGCAGTATTTT
TRBV2	TRBJ2-1	.	.	CASSGQGSGEQFF	TGTGCCAGCAGTGGTCAGGGCAGCGGTGAGCAGTTCTTC
TRBV2	TRBJ2-2	.	.	CASSEALLQNTGELFF	TGTGCCAGCAGTGAAGCGCTTCTACAGAACACCGGGGAGCTGTTTTTT
TRBV20-1	TRBJ1-2	.	few	CSATGSRSYGYTF	TGCAGTGCTACGGGGAGCCGTTCCTATGGCTACACCTTC
TRBV5-1	TRBJ2-6	.	few	CASSPRPDGANVLTF	TGCGCCAGCAGCCCGCGGCCAGATGGGGCCAACGTCCTGACTTTC
TRBV18	TRBJ1-2	.	few	CASSPPKDSRTANYGYTF	TGTGCCAGCTCACCACCGAAGGACAGCAGAACCGCGAACTATGGCTACACCTTC
TRBV25-1	TRBJ1-2	TRBD1	few	CASSLTGSDGYTF	TGTGCCAGCAGCCTGACAGGGTCCGATGGCTACACCTTC
TRBV27	TRBJ1-6	.	.	CASSMGISPLHF	TGTGCCAGCAGTATGGGGATTTCACCCCTCCACTTT
TRBV5-1	TRBJ2-3	.	few	CASSLRQGGSDTQYF	TGCGCCAGCAGCTTGAGGCAGGGGGGTTCCGATACGCAGTATTTT
TRBV24-1	TRBJ2-7	TRBD1	.	CATSENERTGRPYEQYF	TGTGCCACCAGTGAGAACGAGCGGACAGGGCGTCCCTACGAGCAGTACTTC
TRBV7-2	TRBJ1-1	TRBD1	many	CASSQDRLNTEAFF	TGTGCCAGCTCACAGGACAGGTTGAACACTGAAGCTTTCTTT
TRBV7-9	TRBJ2-3	TRBD1	.	CASSSKGQSTDTQYF	TGTGCCAGCAGCTCGAAGGGACAGAGCACAGATACGCAGTATTTT
TRBV7-2	TRBJ2-7	.	once	CASSTGLLYEQYF	TGTGCCAGCAGCACGGGACTCCTCTACGAGCAGTACTTC